The 19 T cell receptor beta chains presented below share a single source sample, sequenced in a study of shared clonotypes between healthy human individuals. The method was immunoSEQ multiplex PCR; TCRdb's version includes in-frame clones alone and lacks a portion of them. This table has 600,000 to 800,000 clones, roughly 72% appearing once. Specimen: memory CD4+ T cells sorted from blood. As for subset: CD45RA-negative fraction. These receptors were obtained from a woman in her 30s in good health.

The chain has TRBV5-1 and TRBJ2-2; the D is unclear. Germline CDR1 is SGHRS and CDR2 is YFSETQ. Trimming pared 4 bases from V and 2 bases from J, leaving 12 bases between. The CDR3 extends over 15 amino acids. Here the CDR3 reads CASSIQNSNTGELFF. As DNA, the CDR3 is TGCGCCAGCAGCATTCAGAATTCCAACACCGGGGAGCTGTTTTTT.

The rearrangement uses TRBV14 and TRBJ1-1; D is undetermined. The CDR3 extends over 11 amino acids. The germline V gene has CDR1 SGHDN and CDR2 FVKESK. V dropped 1 base and J dropped 11 bases, with 8 bases sitting between them. The CDR3 bases are TGTGCCAGCAGCCAAGGCTTAGGCGCTTTCTTT. Translation: CASSQGLGAFF.

The CDR3 reads CASSYPGQDYGYTF. The CDR3 nucleotides read TGTGCCAGCAGTTACCCCGGACAGGACTATGGCTACACCTTC. The chain uses TRBV6-6 and TRBJ1-2; 7 bases are shared with TRBD1. The CDR3 runs to 14 residues. Looked up from germline, CDR1 is MNHNY and CDR2 is SVGAGI (reference sequence). Unmatched junction bases numbered 3, after V lost 2 bases and J lost 3 bases.

The genes are TRBV2 and TRBJ1-2, with 7 nucleotides matching TRBD1. The germline V gene encodes CDR1 SNHLY and CDR2 FYNNEI. V lost 6 bases, J lost 6 bases, and 7 bases stayed unmatched. This CDR3 is 13 amino acids long. For the CDR3, the DNA is TGTGCCAGCAGAGGGACAGCGTCAAATGGCTACACCTTC. It codes for CASRGTASNGYTF.

The genes are TRBV7-9 and TRBJ2-1, with TRBD1 matching over 10 bases. Per germline, CDR1 SEHNR and CDR2 FQNEAQ (reference sequence). J was trimmed by 0 bases and V by 0 bases; bases with no gene match: 5. The CDR3 has 18 residues. CDR3 coding DNA: TGTGCCAGCAGCTTAGCCGGACAGGGGGTTAGCTCCTACAATGAGCAGTTCTTC. It yields the protein CASSLAGQGVSSYNEQFF.

The chain recombines TRBV28 with TRBJ2-4, with D perhaps given as TRBD1 or TRBD2 (6 bases each). CDR3 size: 16 residues. Germline CDR1 and CDR2: MDHEN and SYDVKM. V lost 5 bases and J lost 0, with 14 bases in between. As DNA, the CDR3 is TGTGCCAGCAGTGGAGGGGGGACGGGAGCCAAAAACATTCAGTACTTC. Its protein is CASSGGGTGAKNIQYF.

The chain combines TRBV2 with TRBJ1-4, with TRBD1 identical over 8 bases. Germline lookup yields CDR1 SNHLY and CDR2 FYNNEI. The CDR3 is 14 residues long. Trimming removed 9 bases from V and 4 bases from J; junction bases left unmatched: 7. This CDR3 is CASLTGGHNEKLFF. The CDR3 region has the DNA TGTGCCAGTCTAACAGGGGGGCATAATGAAAAACTGTTTTTT.

This clone has ten or more counts. The V call is TRBV6-5, the J call TRBJ1-1; possibly TRBD1 for D (6 bases). This CDR3 is built from 14 residues. Per germline, CDR1 MNHEY and CDR2 SVGAGI. The V end lost 2 bases, the J end lost 8 bases, and 15 bases lay between the germline ends. DNA of the CDR3: TGTGCCAGCAGTTACGAGGGGAGGGGACACGAAGCTTTCTTT. Protein sequence: CASSYEGRGHEAFF.

V gene TRBV6-1 combines with J gene TRBJ2-7; possibly TRBD1 or TRBD2 for D (5 bases each). The germline V gene has CDR1 MNHNS and CDR2 SASEGT. CDR3 size: 15 residues. The V end was cut by 6 bases, the J end by 2 bases, with 17 bases between. CDR3 amino acids: CASRRDHASTYEQYF. CDR3 sequence (DNA): TGTGCCAGCAGGAGGGACCATGCAAGCACCTACGAGCAGTACTTC.

The chain couples TRBV5-1 to TRBJ2-5; no clear D. The CDR3 consists of 12 residues. Trimming took off 4 bases at V and 2 bases at J, with 6 bases between the two ends. Germline V gives CDR1 SGHRS, CDR2 YFSETQ. CDR3 sequence reads: CASSGSQETQYF. As DNA, the CDR3 is TGCGCCAGCAGCGGCAGTCAAGAGACCCAGTACTTC.

This chain connects TRBV28 to TRBJ1-2; D ambiguous. V gave up 9 bases and J gave up 3 bases, with 17 bases separating them. The CDR3 spans 14 residues. Germline values: CDR1 MDHEN, CDR2 SYDVKM. The CDR3 region is CASFKRGFYYGYTF. Written as DNA, the CDR3 is TGTGCCAGTTTTAAGCGGGGATTTTACTATGGCTACACCTTC.

The chain joins TRBV4-1 to TRBJ2-1; 7 bases map to TRBD2. The CDR3 spans 19 residues. Per germline, CDR1 MGHRA and CDR2 YSYEKL. V dropped 0 bases and J dropped 3; count of bases not matched to a gene: 14. The CDR3 nucleotides are TGCGCCAGCAGCCAAGAACGTGGTCGCGGGAGTGCCGGCTACAATGAGCAGTTCTTC. It translates to CASSQERGRGSAGYNEQFF.

The CDR3 loop is CASSGMSEQFF. CDR3 coding DNA: TGTGCCAGCAGCGGTATGAGTGAGCAGTTCTTC. The rearrangement uses TRBV2 and TRBJ2-1; D unclear. The CDR3 runs 11 residues. Germline V gives CDR1 SNHLY, CDR2 FYNNEI. Trimming stripped 6 bases from V and 9 bases from J, with 9 bases between.

The rearrangement links TRBV19 to TRBJ2-5, with a weak D call TRBD1 (6 bases). The CDR3 is made up of 14 amino acids. Germline CDR1 is LNHDA and CDR2 is SQIVND (reference sequence). Trimming removed 6 bases at V and 2 bases at J, with 13 bases between. The CDR3 reads CASRINRAQETQYF. CDR3 sequence (DNA): TGTGCCAGTAGAATTAACAGGGCACAAGAGACCCAGTACTTC.

The V gene is TRBV2, the J gene TRBJ2-3, with TRBD2 matching over 11 bases. The germline V gene encodes CDR1 SNHLY and CDR2 FYNNEI. There are 16 residues in the CDR3. V lost 6 bases to trimming and J lost 3 bases; unmatched junction nucleotides: 8. CDR3 sequence (DNA): TGTGCCAGCAGAGAAACTAGCGGGAGATCTACAGATACGCAGTATTTT. Translation: CASRETSGRSTDTQYF.

This chain links TRBV16 with TRBJ2-2; D may be TRBD1 (6 bases). The CDR3 runs to 15 residues. V gave up 3 bases and J gave up 3 bases, with 11 bases separating them. Germline V gene data show CDR1 as KGHSY and CDR2 as FQNENV. CDR3 region: CASSHRTGHTGELFF. In DNA form, the CDR3 reads TGTGCCAGCAGCCACCGAACAGGGCACACCGGGGAGCTGTTTTTT.

This chain connects TRBV19 to TRBJ2-1, with 8 bases matching TRBD2. V trimming: 6 bases; J trimming: 8 bases; junction bases outside the gene matches: 6. Germline V gene lookup returns CDR1 LNHDA and CDR2 SQIVND (reference sequence). The length of the CDR3 is 13 residues. CDR3 in DNA: TGTGCCAGTAGAAGCGGGAGTTCGTATGAGCAGTTCTTC. Translating gives CASRSGSSYEQFF.

Only a few counts were recorded for this clone. V usage is TRBV5-1 and J usage is TRBJ2-1; TRBD1 aligns across 7 bases. Germline V CDR1 and CDR2: SGHRS, YFSETQ. J lost 3 bases, V lost 4 bases, and 7 bases had no gene match. CDR3 size: 15 residues. The CDR3 is CASSPDRADYNEQFF. As DNA, the CDR3 is TGCGCCAGCAGCCCCGACAGGGCAGACTACAATGAGCAGTTCTTC.

The gene calls are TRBV4-2 and TRBJ1-1, with D maybe TRBD1 (6 bases). CDR1 is LGHNA and CDR2 is YNFKEQ in the germline V gene. The V end lost 0 bases, the J end lost 2 bases, and 13 bases lay between the germline ends. This CDR3 is 16 amino acids long. The CDR3 protein is CASSQERVGGNTEAFF. CDR3 DNA sequence: TGTGCCAGCAGCCAAGAGAGGGTTGGGGGCAACACTGAAGCTTTCTTT.